The present T cell receptor beta chain was sequenced within a study of sequential checkpoint blockade in melanoma. Described treatment: randomized to nivolumab then ipilimumab (arm A) or the reverse (arm B). TCRdb keeps only in-frame clones here, not all; method: immunoSEQ multiplex PCR. The table records 30,000 to 40,000 clones, around nine tenths of them present only once. Germline V gene sequence: CDR1 LGHNA, CDR2 YNFKEQ. Trimming took 0 bases from V and 4 from J; bases not matched to a gene: 3. The CDR3 has 16 amino acids. The sequencing here drew on CD8+ T cells sorted from blood (inferred from file names), taken from a patient given nivolumab and ipilimumab in sequence. This clonotype was sampled from a human donor with melanoma. The chain employs TRBV4-2 and TRBJ1-2; 12 positions agree with TRBD1. Here the CDR3 reads CASSQEAGQGAYGYTF. The CDR3 bases are TGTGCCAGCAGCCAAGAGGCGGGACAGGGGGCCTATGGCTACACCTTC.